This record covers a single T cell receptor beta chain. Antigen specificity is unknown. This specimen comes from a study of T cell responses to AZD1222 COVID-19 vaccine. Study observations and caveats: Clonal diversity was possibly underestimated; the donors were predominantly white British and more often female.

Repertoires were generated with immunoSEQ multiplex PCR, while TCRdb's copy carries only in-frame clones and drops some. This sample carries around 180,000 clones, about 87% of them seen once, and the ten largest clones take about 3%. The receptor comes from an adult in good health. The sample in question was peripheral blood, obtained on day 0 of MenACWY control vaccination.

The CDR3 sequence: CASSESGRGADTQYF. CDR3 DNA sequence: TGTGCCAGCAGCGAAAGCGGAAGGGGCGCAGATACGCAGTATTTT. This chain uses TRBV9 with TRBJ2-3; either TRBD1 or TRBD2 may supply D (5 bases each). Germline V lookup: CDR1 SGDLS, CDR2 YYNGEE. Trimming pared 3 bases from V and 4 bases from J, leaving 15 bases between. The CDR3 has 15 residues.